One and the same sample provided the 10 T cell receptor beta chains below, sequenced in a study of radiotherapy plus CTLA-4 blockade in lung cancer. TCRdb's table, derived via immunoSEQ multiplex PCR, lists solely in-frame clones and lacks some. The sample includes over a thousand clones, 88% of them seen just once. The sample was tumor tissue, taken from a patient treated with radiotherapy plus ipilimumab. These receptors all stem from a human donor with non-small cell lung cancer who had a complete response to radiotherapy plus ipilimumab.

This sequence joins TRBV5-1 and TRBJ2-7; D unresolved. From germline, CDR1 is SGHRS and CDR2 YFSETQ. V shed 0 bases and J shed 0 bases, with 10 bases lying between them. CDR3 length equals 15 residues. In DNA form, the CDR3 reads TGCGCCAGCAGCTTGGCTGTGGGGAACTCCTACGAGCAGTACTTC. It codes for CASSLAVGNSYEQYF. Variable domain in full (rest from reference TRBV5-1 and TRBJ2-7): KAGVTQTPRYLIKTRGQQVTLSCSPISGHRSVSWYQQTPGQGLQFLFEYFSETQRNKGNFPGRFSGRQFSNSRSEMNVSTLELGDSALYLCASSLAVGNSYEQYFGPGTRLTVT.

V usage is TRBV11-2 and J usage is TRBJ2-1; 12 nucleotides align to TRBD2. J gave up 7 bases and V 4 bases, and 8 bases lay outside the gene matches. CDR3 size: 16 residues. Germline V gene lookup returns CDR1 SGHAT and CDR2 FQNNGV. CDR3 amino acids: CASSSVLAGGLNEQFF. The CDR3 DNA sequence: TGTGCCAGCAGCTCAGTGCTAGCGGGAGGGTTAAATGAGCAGTTCTTC.

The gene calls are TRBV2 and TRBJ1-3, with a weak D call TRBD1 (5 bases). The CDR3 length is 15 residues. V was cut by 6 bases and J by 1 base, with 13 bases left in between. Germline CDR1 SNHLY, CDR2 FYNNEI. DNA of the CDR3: TGTGCCAGCAGAACTGAGGGGAGATCTGGAAACACCATATATTTT. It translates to CASRTEGRSGNTIYF.

The CDR3 spells CASSPQSTEAFF. The CDR3 bases are TGTGCCAGCTCACCCCAAAGCACTGAAGCTTTCTTT. The chain has TRBV18 and TRBJ1-1; D is uncertain. V lost 3 bases to trimming and J lost 4 bases, with 6 bases between them. In germline, CDR1 is KGHSH, CDR2 LQKENI. This CDR3 has 12 amino acids.

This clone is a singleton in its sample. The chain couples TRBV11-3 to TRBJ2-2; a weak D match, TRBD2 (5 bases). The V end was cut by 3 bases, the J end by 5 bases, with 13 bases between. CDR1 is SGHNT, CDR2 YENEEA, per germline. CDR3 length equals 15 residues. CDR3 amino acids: CASSFRAPGTGELFF. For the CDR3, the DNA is TGTGCCAGCAGCTTCCGGGCCCCGGGGACCGGGGAGCTGTTTTTT. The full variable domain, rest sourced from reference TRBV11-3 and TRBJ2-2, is EAGVVQSPRYKIIEKKQPVAFWCNPISGHNTLYWYLQNLGQGPELLIRYENEEAVDDSQLPKDRFSAERLKGVDSTLKIQPAELGDSAVYLCASSFRAPGTGELFFGEGSRLTVL.

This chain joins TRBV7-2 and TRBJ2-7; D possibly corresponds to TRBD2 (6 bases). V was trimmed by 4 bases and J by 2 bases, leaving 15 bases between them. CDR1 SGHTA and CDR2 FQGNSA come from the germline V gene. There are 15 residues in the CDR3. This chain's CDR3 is CASSSAGFGAYEQYF. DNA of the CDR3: TGTGCCAGCAGCTCCGCGGGATTTGGAGCCTACGAGCAGTACTTC.

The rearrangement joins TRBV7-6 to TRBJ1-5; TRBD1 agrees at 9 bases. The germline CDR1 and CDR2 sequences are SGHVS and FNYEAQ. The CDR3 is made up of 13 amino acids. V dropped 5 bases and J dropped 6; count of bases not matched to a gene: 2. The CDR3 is CASSTGGSQPQHF. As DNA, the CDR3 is TGTGCCAGCAGCACAGGGGGCAGTCAGCCCCAGCATTTT.

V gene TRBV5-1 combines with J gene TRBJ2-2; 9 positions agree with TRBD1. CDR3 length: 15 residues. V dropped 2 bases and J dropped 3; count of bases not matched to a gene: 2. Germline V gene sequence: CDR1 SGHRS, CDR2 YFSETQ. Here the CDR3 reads CASSFRTGDTGELFF. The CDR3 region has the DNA TGCGCCAGCAGCTTCCGGACAGGGGACACCGGGGAGCTGTTTTTT.

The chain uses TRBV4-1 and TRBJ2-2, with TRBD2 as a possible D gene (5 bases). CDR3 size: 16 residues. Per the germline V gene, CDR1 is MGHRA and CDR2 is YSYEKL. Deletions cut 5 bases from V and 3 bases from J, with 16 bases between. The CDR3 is CASSRIALTDTGELFF. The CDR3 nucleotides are TGCGCCAGCAGCAGAATAGCGCTGACGGACACCGGGGAGCTGTTTTTT.

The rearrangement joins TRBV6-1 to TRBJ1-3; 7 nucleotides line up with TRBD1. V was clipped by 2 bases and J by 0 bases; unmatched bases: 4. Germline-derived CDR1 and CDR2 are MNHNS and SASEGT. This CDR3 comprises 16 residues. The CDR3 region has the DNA TGTGCCAGCAGTGAACCGGGACAGAGCTCTGGAAACACCATATATTTT. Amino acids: CASSEPGQSSGNTIYF.